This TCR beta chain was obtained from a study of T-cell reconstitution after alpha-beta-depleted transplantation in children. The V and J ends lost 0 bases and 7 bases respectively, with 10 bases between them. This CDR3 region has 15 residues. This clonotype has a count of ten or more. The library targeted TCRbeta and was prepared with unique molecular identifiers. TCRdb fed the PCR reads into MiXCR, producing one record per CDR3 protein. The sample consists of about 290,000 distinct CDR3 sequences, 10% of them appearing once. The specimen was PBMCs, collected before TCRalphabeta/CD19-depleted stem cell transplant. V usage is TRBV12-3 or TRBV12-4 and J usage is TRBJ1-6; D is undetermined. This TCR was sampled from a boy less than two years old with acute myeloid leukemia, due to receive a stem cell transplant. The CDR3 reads CASSLAAGSNSPLHF. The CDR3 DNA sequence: TGTGCCAGCAGTTTAGCTGCGGGTAGCAATTCACCCCTCCACTTT.